Below, one TCR beta chain is given with its context. The table lists this clone with a few counts. Its antigen remains unidentified. No base quality values were provided; no much bigger clone lies one nucleotide off. The library was built by means of the immunoSEQ multiplex PCR assay. Rearranged TCR beta chain sequences were amplified using the hsTCRB Kit according to the manufacturer's protocol. An Illumina MiSeq was used to sequence the TCRB libraries. The study's processing was this. Demultiplexing, trimming and gene mapping were performed with the kit vendor's proprietary platform. Held by TCRdb, this immuneACCESS table contains in-frame sequences only and omits some clones. Under half of the omission traces to an unresolved V gene where checked; the cause of the rest is unknown. V and J calls and clone size are as listed in that table; D and trimming were resolved from the DNA. Here the sample has 45,000 to 70,000 clones; about 81% occur a single time. 3% to 4% of the sample comes from the top ten.

These data originate in a study of a mutant IDH1 vaccine in newly diagnosed glioma (dated by TCRdb to about 2021). About the study as a whole: Across visits V03 through V10, patients got a total of eight vaccinations, given in weeks 1, 3, 5, 7, 11, 15, 19 and 23. Peripheral blood samples were drawn at six visits, namely V03 (baseline), V05, V07, V10, V12 and V13. Of the 32 patients who were treated, approximately 62% were male and around 38% were female, and the mean age was about 37 years. Vaccination began 4-6 weeks after radiotherapy alone, or alongside temozolomide cycles in the chemotherapy-containing groups. Prior to enrollment, patients had been given standard therapy consisting of radiotherapy alone, temozolomide alone, or radiochemotherapy with temozolomide, with the combination given to most patients. Longitudinal TCRB deep sequencing was done for 25 treated patients, wherever samples were available for exploratory analyses. The investigation overall reported the following: The authors noted that analyses of patient blood samples could not be reproduced because of sample limitations. PBMC samples for TCRB deep sequencing were selected based on availability. Vaccine-induced immune responses across multiple MHC alleles were detected in 90% to 95% of patients. Pseudoprogression appeared unrelated to alterations in the top peripheral T cell clonotypes detected by TCRB sequencing.

The CDR3 measures 14 amino acids from cysteine to phenylalanine. Only CDR3 DNA is held: 42 bases, read in frame from base 1. V is clipped by 1 base and J by 4 bases, and the sequence between their germline boundaries is 8 bases long. CDR1 and CDR2 are read off the germline V gene (reference sequence) as LNHNV and YYDKDF. This specimen's time point label, per the study, means: week 5, during vaccination. Each vaccine dose, consisting of 300 ug of a 20-mer mutant IDH1 peptide in Montanide, was administered subcutaneously with topical imiquimod. All donors had newly diagnosed IDH1-mutant astrocytomas of WHO grade 3 or 4 that showed loss of nuclear ATRX. The samples were drawn from NOA16, a multicentre, single-arm, open-label phase I trial in Germany that tested a mutant IDH1 peptide vaccine in humans for the first time. The DNeasy Blood and Tissue Kit was used to extract genomic DNA from EDTA blood for TCRB sequencing.

This receptor was identified in a man aged 25 to 40 with glioma. Sequences were derived from PBMCs, sampled from a glioma patient whose treatment included an IDH1 peptide vaccine. The chain is encoded by TRBV15 joined to TRBJ1-3; the D gene identity is not certain. The CDR3 protein is CATSRVPSGNTIYF. The DNA sequence is TGTGCCACCAGCAGAGTTCCCTCGGGAAACACCATATATTTT.